This T cell receptor beta chain was obtained from a study of CD8 T cells in acute hepatitis C reinfection. Study-level results: Regardless of outcome, thirteen public clonotypes appeared, one using V04-02/J02-02.

Libraries were prepared by immunoSEQ multiplex PCR; TCRdb keeps only in-frame clonotypes and omits some of them. Seen here are some 40,000 clones, 87% observed once, and the top ten hold 0.4% to 0.6%. With respect to this clone: The antigen is unknown.

Described time point: naive CD8 control sorted from an acute-time-point sample. Montreal Hepatitis C Cohort donors who inject drugs were seen every 3 months. Trimming took off 10 bases at V and 7 bases at J, with 23 bases between the two ends. Germline lookup yields CDR1 MNHEY and CDR2 SMNVEV (reference sequence). The CDR3 loop spans 15 amino acids. The chain carries TRBV27 and TRBJ2-1; possibly TRBD1 for D (5 bases). Sequencing was carried out using naive CD8+ T cells from PBMCs. The clonotype originates from a man aged 25-40 years with chronic hepatitis C. The CDR3 bases are TGTGCCACCTGCTCACGGACATCGCCTCTTAATGAGCAGTTCTTC. It is translated as CATCSRTSPLNEQFF.